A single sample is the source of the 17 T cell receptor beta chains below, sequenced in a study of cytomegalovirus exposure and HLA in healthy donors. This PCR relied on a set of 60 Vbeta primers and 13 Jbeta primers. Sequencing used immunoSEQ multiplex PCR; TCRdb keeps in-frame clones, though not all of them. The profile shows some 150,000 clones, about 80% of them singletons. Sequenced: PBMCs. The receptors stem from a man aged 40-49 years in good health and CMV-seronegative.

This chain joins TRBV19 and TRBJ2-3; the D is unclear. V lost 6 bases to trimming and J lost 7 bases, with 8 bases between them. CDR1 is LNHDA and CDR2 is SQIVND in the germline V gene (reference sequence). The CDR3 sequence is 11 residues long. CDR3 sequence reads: CASRFSNTQYF. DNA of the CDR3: TGTGCCAGTAGGTTTAGTAATACGCAGTATTTT.

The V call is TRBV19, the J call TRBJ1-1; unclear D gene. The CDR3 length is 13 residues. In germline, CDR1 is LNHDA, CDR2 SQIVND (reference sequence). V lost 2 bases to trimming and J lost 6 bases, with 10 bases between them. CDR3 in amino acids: CASSIWGASEAFF. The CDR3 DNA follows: TGTGCCAGTAGTATATGGGGAGCTTCTGAAGCTTTCTTT.

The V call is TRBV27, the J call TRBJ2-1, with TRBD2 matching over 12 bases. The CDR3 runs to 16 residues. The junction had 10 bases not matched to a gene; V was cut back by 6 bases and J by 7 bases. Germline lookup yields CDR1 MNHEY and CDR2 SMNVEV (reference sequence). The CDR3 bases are TGTGCCAGCAGCCCTAGCGGGGGGGGTTTGGGGAATGAGCAGTTCTTC. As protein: CASSPSGGGLGNEQFF.

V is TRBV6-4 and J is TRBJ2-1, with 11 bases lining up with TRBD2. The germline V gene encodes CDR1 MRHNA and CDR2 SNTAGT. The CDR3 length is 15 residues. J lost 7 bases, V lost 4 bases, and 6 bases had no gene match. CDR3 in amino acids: CASSGLAGGANEQFF. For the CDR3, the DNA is TGTGCCAGCAGTGGCCTAGCGGGAGGAGCGAATGAGCAGTTCTTC.

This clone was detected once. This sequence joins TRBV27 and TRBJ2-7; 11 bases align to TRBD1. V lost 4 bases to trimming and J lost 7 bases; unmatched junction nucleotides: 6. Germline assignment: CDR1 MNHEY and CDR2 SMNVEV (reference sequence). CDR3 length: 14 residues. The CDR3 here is CASSSGQGAREQYF. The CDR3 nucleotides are TGTGCCAGCAGTTCCGGACAGGGGGCTCGGGAGCAGTACTTC.

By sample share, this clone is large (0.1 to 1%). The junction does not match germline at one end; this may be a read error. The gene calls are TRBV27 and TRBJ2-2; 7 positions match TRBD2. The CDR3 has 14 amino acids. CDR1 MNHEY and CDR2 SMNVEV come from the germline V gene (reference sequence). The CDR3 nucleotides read TGTGCCAGCAATTTAGCGGGGAACACCGGGGAGCTGTTTTTT. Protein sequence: CASNLAGNTGELFF.

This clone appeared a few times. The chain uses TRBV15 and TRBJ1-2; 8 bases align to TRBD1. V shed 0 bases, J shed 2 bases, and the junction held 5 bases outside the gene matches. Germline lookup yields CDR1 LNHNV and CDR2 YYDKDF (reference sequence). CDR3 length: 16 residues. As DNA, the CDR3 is TGTGCCACCAGCAGAGATGCAGGGGGCCACAACTATGGCTACACCTTC. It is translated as CATSRDAGGHNYGYTF. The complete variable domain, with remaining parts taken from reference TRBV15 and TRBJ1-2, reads DAMVIQNPRYQVTQFGKPVTLSCSQTLNHNVMYWYQQKSSQAPKLLFHYYDKDFNNEADTPDNFQSRRPNTSFCFLDIRSPGLGDTAMYLCATSRDAGGHNYGYTFGSGTRLTVV.

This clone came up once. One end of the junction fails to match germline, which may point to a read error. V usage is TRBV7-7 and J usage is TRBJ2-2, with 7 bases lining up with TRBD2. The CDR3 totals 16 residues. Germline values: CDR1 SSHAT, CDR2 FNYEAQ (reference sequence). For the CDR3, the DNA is TGTGCTAGCAGCTTAGCGCTTGGCGGGAGCACCGGGGAGCTGTTTTTT. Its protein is CASSLALGGSTGELFF.

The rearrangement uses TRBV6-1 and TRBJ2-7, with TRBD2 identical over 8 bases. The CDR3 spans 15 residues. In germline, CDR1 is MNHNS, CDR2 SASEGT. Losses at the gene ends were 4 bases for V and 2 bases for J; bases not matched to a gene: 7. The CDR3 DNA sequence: TGTGCCAGCAGTGCTAAGCGGGAGACGGCCTACGAGCAGTACTTC. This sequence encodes CASSAKRETAYEQYF.

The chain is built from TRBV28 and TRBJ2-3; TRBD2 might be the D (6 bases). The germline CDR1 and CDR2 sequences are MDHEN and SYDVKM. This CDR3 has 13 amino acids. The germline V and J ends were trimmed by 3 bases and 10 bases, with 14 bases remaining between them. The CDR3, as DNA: TGTGCCAGCAGTTTCGGGACTTCGAGGGCGCAGTATTTT. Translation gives CASSFGTSRAQYF. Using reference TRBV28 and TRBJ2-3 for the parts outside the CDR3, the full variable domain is DVKVTQSSRYLVKRTGEKVFLECVQDMDHENMFWYRQDPGLGLRLIYFSYDVKMKEKGDIPEGYSVSREKKERFSLILESASTNQTSMYLCASSFGTSRAQYFGPGTRLTVL.

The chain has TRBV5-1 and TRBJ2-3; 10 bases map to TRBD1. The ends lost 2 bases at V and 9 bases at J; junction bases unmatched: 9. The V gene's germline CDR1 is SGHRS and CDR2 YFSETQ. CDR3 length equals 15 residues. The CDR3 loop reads CASSFLGQGPLTQYF. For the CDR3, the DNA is TGCGCCAGCAGCTTTTTGGGACAGGGGCCACTGACGCAGTATTTT. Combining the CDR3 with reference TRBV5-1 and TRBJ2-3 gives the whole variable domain KAGVTQTPRYLIKTRGQQVTLSCSPISGHRSVSWYQQTPGQGLQFLFEYFSETQRNKGNFPGRFSGRQFSNSRSEMNVSTLELGDSALYLCASSFLGQGPLTQYFGPGTRLTVL.

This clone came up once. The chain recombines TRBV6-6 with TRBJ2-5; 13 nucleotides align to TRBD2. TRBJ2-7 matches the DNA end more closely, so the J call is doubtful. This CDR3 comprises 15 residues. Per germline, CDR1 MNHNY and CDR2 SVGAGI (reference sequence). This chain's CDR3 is CASRQTSGGSYEQYF. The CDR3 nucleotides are TGTGCCAGCAGGCAGACTAGCGGGGGGTCCTACGAGCAGTACTTC.

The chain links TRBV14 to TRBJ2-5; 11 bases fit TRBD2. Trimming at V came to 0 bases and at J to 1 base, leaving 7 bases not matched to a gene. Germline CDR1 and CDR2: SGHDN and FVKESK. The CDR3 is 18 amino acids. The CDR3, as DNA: TGTGCCAGCAGCCAAGATCCTAGACTAGCGGGGATCCAAGAGACCCAGTACTTC. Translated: CASSQDPRLAGIQETQYF.

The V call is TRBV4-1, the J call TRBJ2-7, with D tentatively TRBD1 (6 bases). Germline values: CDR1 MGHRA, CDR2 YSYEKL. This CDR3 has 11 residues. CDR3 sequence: CASSQGQAPIV. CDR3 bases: TGCGCCAGCAGCCAAGGACAGGCCCCGATCGTC.

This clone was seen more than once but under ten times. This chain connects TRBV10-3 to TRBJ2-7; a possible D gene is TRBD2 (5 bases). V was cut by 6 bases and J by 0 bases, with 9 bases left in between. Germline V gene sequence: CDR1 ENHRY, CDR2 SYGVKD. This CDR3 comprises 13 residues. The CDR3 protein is CAIRDGVSYEQYF. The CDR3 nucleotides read TGTGCCATCAGGGACGGGGTCTCCTACGAGCAGTACTTC.

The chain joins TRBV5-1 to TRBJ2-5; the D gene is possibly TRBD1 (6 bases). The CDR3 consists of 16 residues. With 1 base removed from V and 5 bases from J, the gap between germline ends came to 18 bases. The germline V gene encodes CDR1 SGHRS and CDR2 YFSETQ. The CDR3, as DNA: TGCGCCAGCAGCTTGACAGGGTCAGGGGTTTGGGAGACCCAGTACTTC. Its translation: CASSLTGSGVWETQYF.

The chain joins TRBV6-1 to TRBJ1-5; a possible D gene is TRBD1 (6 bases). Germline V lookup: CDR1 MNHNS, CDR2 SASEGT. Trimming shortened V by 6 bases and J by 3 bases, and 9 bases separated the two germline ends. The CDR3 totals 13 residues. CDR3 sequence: CASRQGHNQPQHF. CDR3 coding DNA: TGTGCCAGCAGGCAGGGGCACAATCAGCCCCAGCATTTT.